Below are 3 T cell receptor beta chains sequenced from a single sample in a study of blood T cell repertoires in COVID-19. Repertoires were generated with immunoSEQ multiplex PCR, while TCRdb's copy carries only in-frame clones and drops some. The sample lists around 210,000 clones, about 82% occurring once. Sequencing was carried out using peripheral blood. The receptors were sampled from a man aged 45 to 65 with COVID-19, enrolled during active disease.

The chain links TRBV21-1 to TRBJ2-1; whether TRBD2, the table's D call, matches the DNA was not checked. TRBV21-1 corresponds to a pseudogene. CDR3 size: 15 residues. This chain's CDR3 is CASSNMVAGAWEQFF. CDR3 bases: TGTGCCAGCAGCAATATGGTAGCGGGGGCGTGGGAGCAGTTCTTC.

The rearrangement uses TRBV3-1 (or the pseudogene TRBV3-2) and TRBJ1-4; TRBD1 might be the D (5 bases). CDR3 length: 20 amino acids. Trimming removed 2 bases at V and 5 bases at J, with 27 bases between. CDR1 is LGHDT and CDR2 is YNNKEL in the germline V gene (reference sequence). In DNA form, the CDR3 reads TGTGCCAGCAGCCAAATAGGGTACAGGAAGTCCATTGAGAAAAATGAAAAACTGTTTTTT. This translates into CASSQIGYRKSIEKNEKLFF.

This sequence joins TRBV7-2 and TRBJ2-7, with D perhaps matching TRBD2 (5 bases). Trimming removed 3 bases from V and 6 bases from J, with 12 bases in between. This CDR3 region has 13 residues. Per germline, CDR1 SGHTA and CDR2 FQGNSA. CDR3 sequence (DNA): TGTGCCAGCAGCTTGATAAATGAGGGCGAGCAGTACTTC. It translates to CASSLINEGEQYF.